Each of the 9 T cell receptor beta chains below was sequenced from the same sample in a study of T cell responses to AZD1222 COVID-19 vaccine. Profiled with immunoSEQ multiplex PCR; TCRdb holds only in-frame clones, not every one. The table lists roughly 130,000 clones, 80% to 90% of them singletons. The sample here was peripheral blood, taken on day 0 of AZD1222 vaccination. Receptors originate from an adult in good health.

The chain employs TRBV9 and TRBJ2-2, with D possibly TRBD2 on 6 matching bases. V was pared by 3 bases and J by 1 base, with 13 bases between. This CDR3 is built from 16 residues. Per the germline V gene, CDR1 is SGDLS and CDR2 is YYNGEE. CDR3 sequence (DNA): TGTGCCAGCAGCGCGGGGGTTACAGGGAACACCGGGGAGCTGTTTTTT. Translating gives CASSAGVTGNTGELFF. Drawing the rest from reference TRBV9 and TRBJ2-2, the complete variable domain is DSGVTQTPKHLITATGQRVTLRCSPRSGDLSVYWYQQSLDQGLQFLIQYYNGEERAKGNILERFSAQQFPDLHSELNLSSLELGDSALYFCASSAGVTGNTGELFFGEGSRLTVL.

This clone was counted once. The genes are TRBV18 and TRBJ1-2; TRBD1 might be the D (5 bases). V shed 0 bases and J shed 3 bases, with 8 bases lying between them. Germline V gives CDR1 KGHSH, CDR2 LQKENI. This CDR3 spans 14 amino acids. This CDR3 reads CASSPPVRDYGYTF. The CDR3 DNA follows: TGTGCCAGCTCACCACCAGTCAGGGACTATGGCTACACCTTC.

The V call is TRBV2, the J call TRBJ1-5; 7 positions agree with TRBD1. Germline CDR1 and CDR2: SNHLY and FYNNEI. The CDR3 totals 15 residues. Trimming at V came to 5 bases and at J to 11 bases, leaving 15 bases not matched to a gene. In DNA form, the CDR3 reads TGTGCCAGCAGTCAGACAGGGATCACCCTCACGGCCCAGCATTTT. This codes for CASSQTGITLTAQHF.

The gene calls are TRBV5-6 and TRBJ2-3, with a possible D match to TRBD1 (6 bases). Deletions cut 5 bases from V and 3 bases from J, with 10 bases between. The V gene's germline CDR1 is SGHDT and CDR2 YYEEEE. The CDR3 totals 13 residues. The CDR3 reads CASSWTDTDTQYF. The DNA for the CDR3 is TGTGCCAGCAGTTGGACAGATACAGATACGCAGTATTTT. Supplemented by reference TRBV5-6 and TRBJ2-3, the full variable domain reads DAGVTQSPTHLIKTRGQQVTLRCSPKSGHDTVSWYQQALGQGPQFIFQYYEEEERQRGNFPDRFSGHQFPNYSSELNVNALLLGDSALYLCASSWTDTDTQYFGPGTRLTVL.

This chain joins TRBV28 and TRBJ1-2; D remains ambiguous. The CDR3 sequence is 12 residues long. Germline V gives CDR1 MDHEN, CDR2 SYDVKM. Trimming shortened V by 1 base and J by 6 bases, and 6 bases separated the two germline ends. The CDR3, as DNA: TGTGCCAGCAGTTTATCGTTCGATGGCTACACCTTC. It translates to CASSLSFDGYTF.

The V call is TRBV4-3, the J call TRBJ2-7, with a possible D match to TRBD1 (6 bases). Deletions cut 4 bases from V and 0 bases from J, with 13 bases between. The CDR3 consists of 15 residues. Germline V gene lookup returns CDR1 LGHNA and CDR2 YSLEER. CDR3 nucleotides: TGCGCCAGCAGCCTGACCACAGGGAGCTCCTACGAGCAGTACTTC. It codes for CASSLTTGSSYEQYF.

The rearrangement links TRBV4-1 to TRBJ1-4, with a tentative D call TRBD1 (6 bases). CDR1 is MGHRA and CDR2 is YSYEKL in the germline V gene. The V end lost 6 bases, the J end lost 3 bases, and 14 bases lay between the germline ends. This CDR3 region has 15 residues. The CDR3 DNA reads as TGCGCCAGCAGTTCCCGACAGGCTTCTAATGAAAAACTGTTTTTT. Protein sequence: CASSSRQASNEKLFF.

The chain has TRBV18 and TRBJ1-1; weak D call: TRBD1 (6 bases). CDR3 length: 12 residues. Germline V gives CDR1 KGHSH, CDR2 LQKENI. With 3 bases removed from V and 9 bases from J, the gap between germline ends came to 11 bases. CDR3 residues: CASSPTGRKAFF. CDR3 coding DNA: TGTGCCAGCTCACCGACAGGCCGGAAAGCTTTCTTT.

This clone came up once. The chain is built from TRBV10-3 and TRBJ2-1, with 8 bases identical to TRBD2. V trimming: 6 bases; J trimming: 5 bases; junction bases outside the gene matches: 9. This CDR3 contains 15 residues. Germline values: CDR1 ENHRY, CDR2 SYGVKD. The CDR3 is CAISSLAGFNNEQFF. The CDR3 region has the DNA TGTGCCATCAGCAGCCTAGCGGGCTTTAACAATGAGCAGTTCTTC.